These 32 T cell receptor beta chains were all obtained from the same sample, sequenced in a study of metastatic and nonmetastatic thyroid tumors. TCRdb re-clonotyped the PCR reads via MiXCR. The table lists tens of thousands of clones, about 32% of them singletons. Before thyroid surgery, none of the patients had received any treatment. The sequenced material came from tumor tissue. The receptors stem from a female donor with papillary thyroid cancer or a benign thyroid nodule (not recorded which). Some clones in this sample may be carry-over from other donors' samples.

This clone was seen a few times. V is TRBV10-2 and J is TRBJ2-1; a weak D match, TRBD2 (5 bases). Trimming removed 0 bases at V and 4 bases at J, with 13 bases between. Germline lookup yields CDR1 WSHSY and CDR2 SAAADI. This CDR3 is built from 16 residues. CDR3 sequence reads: CASSESTGNQYNEQFF. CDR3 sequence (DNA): TGCGCCAGCAGTGAGTCGACCGGGAACCAATACAATGAGCAGTTCTTC.

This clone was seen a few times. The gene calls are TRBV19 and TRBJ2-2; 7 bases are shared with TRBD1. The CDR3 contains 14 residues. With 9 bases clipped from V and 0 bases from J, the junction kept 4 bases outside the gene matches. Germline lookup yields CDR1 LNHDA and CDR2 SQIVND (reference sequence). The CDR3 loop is CASRTGANTGELFF. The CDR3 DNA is TGTGCCAGCCGAACAGGGGCGAACACCGGGGAGCTGTTTTTT.

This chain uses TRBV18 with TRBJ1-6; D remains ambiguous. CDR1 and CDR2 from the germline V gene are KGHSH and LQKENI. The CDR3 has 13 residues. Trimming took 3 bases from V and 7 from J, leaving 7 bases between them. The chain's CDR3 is CASSPQKNSPLHF. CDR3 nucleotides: TGTGCCAGCTCACCGCAAAAGAATTCACCCCTCCACTTT.

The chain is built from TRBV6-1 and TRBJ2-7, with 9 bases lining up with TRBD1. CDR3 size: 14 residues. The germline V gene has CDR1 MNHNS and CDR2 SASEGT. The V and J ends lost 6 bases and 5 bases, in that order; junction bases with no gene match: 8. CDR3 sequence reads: CASSTNRGLDEQYF. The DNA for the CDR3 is TGTGCCAGCAGCACGAACAGGGGGCTTGACGAGCAGTACTTC.

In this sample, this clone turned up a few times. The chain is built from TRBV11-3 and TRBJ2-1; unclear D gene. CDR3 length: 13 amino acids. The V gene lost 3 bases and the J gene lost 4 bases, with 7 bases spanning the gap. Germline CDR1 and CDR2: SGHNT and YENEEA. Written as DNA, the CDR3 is TGTGCCAGCAGCTTGGGGTTTTACAATGAGCAGTTCTTC. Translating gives CASSLGFYNEQFF.

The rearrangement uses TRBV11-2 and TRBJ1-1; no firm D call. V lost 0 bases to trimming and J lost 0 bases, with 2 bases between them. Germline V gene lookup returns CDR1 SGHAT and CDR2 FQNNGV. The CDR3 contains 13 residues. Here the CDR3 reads CASSLDLNTEAFF. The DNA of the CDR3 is TGTGCCAGCAGCTTAGATCTGAACACTGAAGCTTTCTTT.

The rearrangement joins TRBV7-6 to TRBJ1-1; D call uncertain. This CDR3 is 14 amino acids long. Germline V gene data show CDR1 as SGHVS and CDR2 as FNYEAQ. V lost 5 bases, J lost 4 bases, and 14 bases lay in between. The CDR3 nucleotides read TGTGCCAGCAGCCAGACGGATTTTGGCACTGAAGCTTTCTTT. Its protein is CASSQTDFGTEAFF.

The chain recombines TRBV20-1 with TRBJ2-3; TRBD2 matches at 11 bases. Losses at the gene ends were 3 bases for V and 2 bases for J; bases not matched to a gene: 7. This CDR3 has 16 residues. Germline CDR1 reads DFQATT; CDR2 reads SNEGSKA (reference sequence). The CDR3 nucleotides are TGCAGTGCTAGTGGGCTAGCGGGGGGAAACACAGATACGCAGTATTTT. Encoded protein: CSASGLAGGNTDTQYF.

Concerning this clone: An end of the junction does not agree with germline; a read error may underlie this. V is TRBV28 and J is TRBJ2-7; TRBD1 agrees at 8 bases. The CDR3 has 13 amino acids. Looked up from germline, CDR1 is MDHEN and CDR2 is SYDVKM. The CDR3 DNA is TGTGCCAGCAGTTTGGACAGGGAGTCGCCGCGGCACTTC. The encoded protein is CASSLDRESPRHF.

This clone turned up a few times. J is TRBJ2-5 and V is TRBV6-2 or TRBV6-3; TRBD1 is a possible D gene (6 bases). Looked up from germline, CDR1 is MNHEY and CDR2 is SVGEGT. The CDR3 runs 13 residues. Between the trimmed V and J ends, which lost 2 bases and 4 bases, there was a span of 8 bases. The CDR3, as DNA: TGTGCCAGCAGTTACGTACAGGGAGAGACCCAGTACTTC. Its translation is CASSYVQGETQYF.

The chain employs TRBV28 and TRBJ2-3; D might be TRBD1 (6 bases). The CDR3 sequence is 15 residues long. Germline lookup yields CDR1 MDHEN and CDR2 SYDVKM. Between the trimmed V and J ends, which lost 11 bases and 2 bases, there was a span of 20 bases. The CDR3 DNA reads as TGTGCCGGTTCCTCACCCAGGGGAGTCACAGATACGCAGTATTTT. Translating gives CAGSSPRGVTDTQYF. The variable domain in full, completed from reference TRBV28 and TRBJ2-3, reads DVKVTQSSRYLVKRTGEKVFLECVQDMDHENMFWYRQDPGLGLRLIYFSYDVKMKEKGDIPEGYSVSREKKERFSLILESASTNQTSMYLCAGSSPRGVTDTQYFGPGTRLTVL.

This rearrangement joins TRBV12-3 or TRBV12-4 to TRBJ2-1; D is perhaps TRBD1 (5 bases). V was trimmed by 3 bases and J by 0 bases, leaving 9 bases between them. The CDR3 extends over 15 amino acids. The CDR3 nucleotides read TGTGCCAGCAGTTTTGGGCAGGGCTCCTACAATGAGCAGTTCTTC. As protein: CASSFGQGSYNEQFF.

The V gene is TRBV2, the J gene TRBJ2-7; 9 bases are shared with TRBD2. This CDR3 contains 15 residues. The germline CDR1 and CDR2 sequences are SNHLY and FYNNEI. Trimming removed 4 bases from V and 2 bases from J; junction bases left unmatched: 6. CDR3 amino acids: CASSAGLAGPYEQYF. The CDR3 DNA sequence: TGTGCCAGCAGTGCGGGACTAGCCGGTCCCTACGAGCAGTACTTC.

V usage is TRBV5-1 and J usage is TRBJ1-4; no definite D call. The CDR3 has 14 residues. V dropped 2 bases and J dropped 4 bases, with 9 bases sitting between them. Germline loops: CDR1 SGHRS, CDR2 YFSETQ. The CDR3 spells CASSFGGNNEKLFF. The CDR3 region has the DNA TGCGCCAGCAGCTTCGGAGGGAATAATGAAAAACTGTTTTTT.

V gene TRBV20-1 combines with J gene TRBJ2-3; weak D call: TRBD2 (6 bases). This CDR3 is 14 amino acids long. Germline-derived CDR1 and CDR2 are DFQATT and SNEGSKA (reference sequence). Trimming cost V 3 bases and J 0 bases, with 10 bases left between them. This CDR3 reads CSARSGLSTDTQYF. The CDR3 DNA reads TGCAGTGCTAGGTCGGGACTGAGCACAGATACGCAGTATTTT.

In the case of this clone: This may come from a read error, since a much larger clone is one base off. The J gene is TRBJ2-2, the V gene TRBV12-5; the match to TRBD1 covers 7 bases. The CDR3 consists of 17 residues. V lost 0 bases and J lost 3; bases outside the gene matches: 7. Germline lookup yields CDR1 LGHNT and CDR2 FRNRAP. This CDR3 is CASGLVLGQKDTGELFF. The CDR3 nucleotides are TGTGCTAGTGGTTTGGTACTGGGACAGAAAGACACCGGGGAGCTGTTTTTT.

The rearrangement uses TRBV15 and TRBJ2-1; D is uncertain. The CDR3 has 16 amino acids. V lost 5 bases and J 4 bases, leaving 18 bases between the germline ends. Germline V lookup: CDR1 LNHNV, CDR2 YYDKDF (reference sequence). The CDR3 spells CATSVGAVPGYNEQFF. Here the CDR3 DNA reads TGTGCCACCAGCGTAGGAGCAGTCCCTGGGTACAATGAGCAGTTCTTC.

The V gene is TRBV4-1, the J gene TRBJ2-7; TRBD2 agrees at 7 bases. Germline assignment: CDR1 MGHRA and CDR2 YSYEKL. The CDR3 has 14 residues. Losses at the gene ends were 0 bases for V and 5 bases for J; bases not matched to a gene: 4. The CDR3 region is CASSQEREAHEQYF. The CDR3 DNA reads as TGCGCCAGCAGCCAAGAACGGGAGGCCCACGAGCAGTACTTC.

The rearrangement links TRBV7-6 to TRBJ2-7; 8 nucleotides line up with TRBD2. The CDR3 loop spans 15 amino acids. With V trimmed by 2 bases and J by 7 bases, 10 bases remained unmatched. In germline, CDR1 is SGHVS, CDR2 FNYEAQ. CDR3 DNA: TGTGCCAGCAGCTTAAGGCGGGAGGCCCTGGGGGAGCAGTACTTC. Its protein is CASSLRREALGEQYF.

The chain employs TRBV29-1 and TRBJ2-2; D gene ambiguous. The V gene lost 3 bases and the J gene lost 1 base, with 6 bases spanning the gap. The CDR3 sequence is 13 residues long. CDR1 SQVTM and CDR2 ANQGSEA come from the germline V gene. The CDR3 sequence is CSVDSMNTGELFF. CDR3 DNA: TGCAGCGTTGACTCGATGAACACCGGGGAGCTGTTTTTT.

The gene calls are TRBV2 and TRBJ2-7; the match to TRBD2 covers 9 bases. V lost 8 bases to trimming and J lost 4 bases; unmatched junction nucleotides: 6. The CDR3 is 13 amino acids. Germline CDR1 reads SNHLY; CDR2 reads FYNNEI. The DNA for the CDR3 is TGTGCCAGCGGTAGCGGGAGTGGATACGAGCAGTACTTC. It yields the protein CASGSGSGYEQYF.

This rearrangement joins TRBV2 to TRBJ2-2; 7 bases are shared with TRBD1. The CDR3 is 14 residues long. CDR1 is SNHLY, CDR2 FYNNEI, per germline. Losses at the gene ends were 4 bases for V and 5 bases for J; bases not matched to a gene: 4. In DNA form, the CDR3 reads TGTGCCAGCAGTGCCAGGGGGACGACCGGGGAGCTGTTTTTT. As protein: CASSARGTTGELFF.

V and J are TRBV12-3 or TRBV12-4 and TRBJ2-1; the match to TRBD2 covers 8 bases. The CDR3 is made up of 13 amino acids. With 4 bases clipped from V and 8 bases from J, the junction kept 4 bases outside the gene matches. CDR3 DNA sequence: TGTGCCAGCAGTTCGGGAGGGCGGGATGAGCAGTTCTTC. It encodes CASSSGGRDEQFF.

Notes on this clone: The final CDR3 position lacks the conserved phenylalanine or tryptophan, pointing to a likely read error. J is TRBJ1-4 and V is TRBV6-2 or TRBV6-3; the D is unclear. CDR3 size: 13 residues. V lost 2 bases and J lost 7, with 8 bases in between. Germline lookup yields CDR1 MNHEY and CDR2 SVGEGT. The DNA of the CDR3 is TGTGCCAGCAGTTACCTGGGTAGTGAAAAACTGTTTTTG. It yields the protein CASSYLGSEKLFL.

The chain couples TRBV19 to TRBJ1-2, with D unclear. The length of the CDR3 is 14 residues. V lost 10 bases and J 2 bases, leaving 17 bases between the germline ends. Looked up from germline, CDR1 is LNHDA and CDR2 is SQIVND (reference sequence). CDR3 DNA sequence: TGTGCCAATCTAGGAGTCGTAGAGAACTATGGCTACACCTTC. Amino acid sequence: CANLGVVENYGYTF.

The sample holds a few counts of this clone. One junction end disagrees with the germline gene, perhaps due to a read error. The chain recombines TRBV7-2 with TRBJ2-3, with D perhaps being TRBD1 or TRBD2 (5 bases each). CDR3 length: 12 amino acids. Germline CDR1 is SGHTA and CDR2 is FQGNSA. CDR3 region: CASSLGRDHEDF. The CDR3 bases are TGTGCCAGCAGCTTAGGCCGGGACCATGAGGATTTT.

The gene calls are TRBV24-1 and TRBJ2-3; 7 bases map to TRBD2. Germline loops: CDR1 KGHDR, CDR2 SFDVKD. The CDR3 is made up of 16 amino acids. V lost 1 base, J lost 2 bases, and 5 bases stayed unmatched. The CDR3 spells CATSDFPAGITDTQYF. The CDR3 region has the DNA TGTGCCACCAGTGATTTTCCAGCGGGAATCACAGATACGCAGTATTTT.

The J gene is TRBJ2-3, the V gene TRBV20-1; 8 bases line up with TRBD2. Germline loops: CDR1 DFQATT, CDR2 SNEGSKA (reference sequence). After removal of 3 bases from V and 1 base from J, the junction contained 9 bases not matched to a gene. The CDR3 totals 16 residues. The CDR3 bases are TGCAGTGCTAGTCCCGGACTAGCAGAGCGCACAGATACGCAGTATTTT. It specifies CSASPGLAERTDTQYF.

CDR3 region: CASSLEGSYTDTQYF. Here the CDR3 DNA reads TGCGCCAGCAGCTTGGAAGGCAGTTACACAGATACGCAGTATTTT. The chain is built from TRBV5-1 and TRBJ2-3; D is undetermined. Germline-derived CDR1 and CDR2 are SGHRS and YFSETQ. V lost 0 bases and J lost 2, with 10 bases in between. The CDR3 covers 15 residues. The complete variable domain, with remaining parts taken from reference TRBV5-1 and TRBJ2-3, reads KAGVTQTPRYLIKTRGQQVTLSCSPISGHRSVSWYQQTPGQGLQFLFEYFSETQRNKGNFPGRFSGRQFSNSRSEMNVSTLELGDSALYLCASSLEGSYTDTQYFGPGTRLTVL.

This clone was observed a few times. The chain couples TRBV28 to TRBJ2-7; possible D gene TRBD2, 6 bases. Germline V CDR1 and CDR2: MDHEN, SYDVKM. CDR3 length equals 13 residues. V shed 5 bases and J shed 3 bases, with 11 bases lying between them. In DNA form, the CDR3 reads TGTGCCAGCAGTACGACTAGTAACTACGAGCAGTACTTC. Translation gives CASSTTSNYEQYF.

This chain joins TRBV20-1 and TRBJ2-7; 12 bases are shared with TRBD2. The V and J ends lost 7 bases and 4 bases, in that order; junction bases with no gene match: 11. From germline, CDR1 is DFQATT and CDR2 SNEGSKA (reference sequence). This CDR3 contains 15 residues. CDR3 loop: CSVNPSGRAFYEQYF. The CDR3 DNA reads TGCAGTGTTAATCCTAGCGGGAGGGCCTTTTACGAGCAGTACTTC.

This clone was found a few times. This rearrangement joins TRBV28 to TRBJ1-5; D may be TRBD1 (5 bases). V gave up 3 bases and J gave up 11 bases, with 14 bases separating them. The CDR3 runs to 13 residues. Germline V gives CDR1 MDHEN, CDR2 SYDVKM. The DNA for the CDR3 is TGTGCCAGCAGTTTGGCTGGGTGGGGGGCCCAGCATTTT. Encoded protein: CASSLAGWGAQHF.